A single sample gave rise to the 14 T cell receptor beta chains below, sequenced in a study of T cell responses to AZD1222 COVID-19 vaccine. Clones were sequenced by immunoSEQ multiplex PCR, and TCRdb holds only the in-frame ones, with some missing. This sample has about 75,000 clones, with around nine tenths found just once. This specimen consisted of peripheral blood, obtained 28 days after the second AZD1222 dose. Receptor source: an adult who received the AZD1222 COVID-19 vaccine.

The rearrangement joins TRBV20-1 to TRBJ1-2; TRBD1 might be the D (5 bases). Per the germline V gene, CDR1 is DFQATT and CDR2 is SNEGSKA (reference sequence). The length of the CDR3 is 11 residues. V was trimmed by 1 base and J by 8 bases, leaving 8 bases between them. The CDR3, as DNA: TGCAGTGCTAGAGCAGGGTCCGGCTACACCTTC. This encodes CSARAGSGYTF.

This clone was picked up one time. The J gene is TRBJ2-4, the V gene TRBV7-8; tentatively, D is TRBD1 or TRBD2 (5 bases each). In germline, CDR1 is SGHVS, CDR2 FQNEAQ. Trimming left V 1 base short and J 1 base short, with 8 bases between. This CDR3 has 15 amino acids. CDR3 nucleotides: TGTGCCAGCAGCTTAGGGGGGTGGGCCAAAAACATTCAGTACTTC. This encodes CASSLGGWAKNIQYF.

This clone has only one observation. The CDR3 loop is CAINAGTGGGETQYF. In DNA form, the CDR3 reads TGTGCCATCAACGCCGGGACAGGGGGCGGGGAGACCCAGTACTTC. The chain employs TRBV10-3 and TRBJ2-5; 12 bases are a match to TRBD1. CDR1 and CDR2 (germline): ENHRY, SYGVKD. The CDR3 is made up of 15 amino acids. Trimming cost V 7 bases and J 5 bases; bases outside gene matches: 8.

The rearrangement joins TRBV14 to TRBJ1-3; no clear D gene. Germline CDR1 and CDR2: SGHDN and FVKESK. V lost 0 bases to trimming and J lost 3 bases, with 3 bases between them. This CDR3 region has 13 residues. This CDR3 is CASSQEFGNTIYF. The CDR3 DNA is TGTGCCAGCAGCCAAGAATTTGGAAACACCATATATTTT.

The chain employs TRBV27 and TRBJ1-1, with TRBD1 matching 7 bases. Germline V gene data show CDR1 as MNHEY and CDR2 as SMNVEV (reference sequence). The CDR3 totals 15 residues. Trimming at V came to 4 bases and at J to 2 bases, leaving 7 bases not matched to a gene. The CDR3, as DNA: TGTGCCAGCAGTTCCCCGGACAGGCCTAACACTGAAGCTTTCTTT. As protein: CASSSPDRPNTEAFF.

The chain joins TRBV27 to TRBJ1-5, with 11 bases aligning to TRBD1. Germline lookup yields CDR1 MNHEY and CDR2 SMNVEV (reference sequence). The V segment lost 8 bases and the J segment 0 bases; nucleotides outside the gene matches: 6. The CDR3 length is 16 residues. The CDR3 bases are TGTGCCAGCGGCAGGACAGGGGGCATTAGCAATCAGCCCCAGCATTTT. This translates into CASGRTGGISNQPQHF.

The chain combines TRBV5-6 with TRBJ2-3; D call uncertain. The CDR3 spans 14 residues. The V gene lost 4 bases and the J gene lost 3 bases, with 12 bases spanning the gap. In germline, CDR1 is SGHDT, CDR2 YYEEEE. The CDR3 DNA follows: TGTGCCAGCAGCCCCGCGTTGAGGACAGATACGCAGTATTTT. Its translation is CASSPALRTDTQYF.

The rearrangement joins TRBV7-2 to TRBJ1-6; D gene uncertain. This CDR3 region has 14 residues. Trimming cost V 5 bases and J 7 bases, with 12 bases left between them. Looked up from germline, CDR1 is SGHTA and CDR2 is FQGNSA. CDR3 sequence: CASSRLTANSPLHF. Written as DNA, the CDR3 is TGTGCCAGCAGCCGCCTGACGGCGAATTCACCCCTCCACTTT.

A single count supports this clone. This sequence joins TRBV7-2 and TRBJ2-2, with 11 bases fitting TRBD2. The ends lost 8 bases at V and 2 bases at J; junction bases unmatched: 7. There are 16 residues in the CDR3. Germline CDR1 is SGHTA and CDR2 is FQGNSA. CDR3: CASHSGGALNTGELFF. The CDR3 DNA sequence: TGTGCCAGCCATAGCGGGGGGGCCCTAAACACCGGGGAGCTGTTTTTT.

The chain employs TRBV4-2 and TRBJ1-4; tentatively, D is TRBD1 (6 bases). CDR1 and CDR2 from the germline V gene are LGHNA and YNFKEQ. The CDR3 runs to 17 residues. Trimming removed 0 bases at V and 7 bases at J, with 18 bases between. The CDR3 nucleotides are TGTGCCAGCAGCCAAGAGGGGGCCGGGCAGGGCGGTGAAAAACTGTTTTTT. It is translated as CASSQEGAGQGGEKLFF.

The V and J genes are TRBV5-4 and TRBJ2-5, with 7 bases lining up with TRBD1. V was pared by 3 bases and J by 6 bases, with 11 bases of the junction left unmatched. The CDR3 runs 15 residues. From germline, CDR1 is SGHNT and CDR2 YYREEE (reference sequence). CDR3 amino acids: CASSWGTEERKTQYF. Here the CDR3 DNA reads TGTGCCAGCAGCTGGGGGACAGAGGAGAGAAAGACCCAGTACTTC.

This clone was observed many times. The J gene is TRBJ2-3, the V gene TRBV9; D is possibly TRBD2 (5 bases). The V and J ends lost 0 bases and 0 bases respectively, with 11 bases between them. The CDR3 runs 16 residues. Germline V gene sequence: CDR1 SGDLS, CDR2 YYNGEE. The CDR3 region has the DNA TGTGCCAGCAGCGTAGAGCCTAGCTCTAGCACAGATACGCAGTATTTT. Protein: CASSVEPSSSTDTQYF.

The chain is built from TRBV28 and TRBJ1-1, with D perhaps matching TRBD1 (5 bases). The V end lost 6 bases, the J end lost 8 bases, and 16 bases lay between the germline ends. Per germline, CDR1 MDHEN and CDR2 SYDVKM. This CDR3 contains 13 residues. The CDR3 DNA follows: TGTGCCAGCAGCCCACCGGGGGGAAAAGAAGCTTTCTTT. Translation gives CASSPPGGKEAFF.

The chain carries TRBV6-1 and TRBJ1-6, with TRBD1 identical over 8 bases. This CDR3 is 15 amino acids long. V lost 3 bases to trimming and J lost 5 bases; unmatched junction nucleotides: 3. Germline CDR1 and CDR2: MNHNS and SASEGT. The CDR3 is CASSDGQGHNSPLHF. The CDR3 nucleotides read TGTGCCAGCAGTGACGGACAGGGACATAATTCACCCCTCCACTTT.